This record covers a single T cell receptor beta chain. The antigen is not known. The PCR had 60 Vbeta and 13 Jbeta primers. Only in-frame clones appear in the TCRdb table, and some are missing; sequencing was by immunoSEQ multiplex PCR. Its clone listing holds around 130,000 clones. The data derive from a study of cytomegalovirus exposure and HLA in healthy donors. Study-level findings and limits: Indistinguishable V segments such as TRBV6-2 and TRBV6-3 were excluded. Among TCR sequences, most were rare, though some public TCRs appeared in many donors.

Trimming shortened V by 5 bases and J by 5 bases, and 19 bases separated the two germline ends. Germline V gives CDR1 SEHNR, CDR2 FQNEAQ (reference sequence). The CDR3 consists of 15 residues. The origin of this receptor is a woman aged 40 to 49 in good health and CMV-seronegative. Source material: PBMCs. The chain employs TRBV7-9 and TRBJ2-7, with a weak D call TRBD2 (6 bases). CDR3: CASSQGKGGSNEQYF. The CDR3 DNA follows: TGTGCCAGCAGCCAAGGGAAAGGAGGGTCTAACGAGCAGTACTTC.